Sequencing of this T cell receptor (beta chain) was carried out in a study of blood T cell repertoires in COVID-19. Study-level background: Collection of acute and convalescent COVID-19 samples took place in the United States, Italy and Spain. Nucleic acid was either cDNA or gDNA, and it came from T cells, B-cell-depleted T cells, or PBMCs.

A Seattle source enrolled patients during active infection and followed them longitudinally. In the source study's methods: Amplified reference gene primers provided the basis for estimating nucleated cell counts. Produced via immunoSEQ multiplex PCR; TCRdb's table is partial and in-frame only. The V and J calls and clone size come from that table; D and trimming were worked out from the DNA. The data show just over 60,000 clones, more than 70% seen once. Trimming cost V 0 bases and J 0 bases, with 11 bases left between them. This CDR3 is 17 amino acids long. Germline V lookup: CDR1 LGHNA, CDR2 YSLEER.

Material: peripheral blood. The receptor was isolated from a young man with COVID-19, enrolled during active disease. V and J are TRBV4-3 and TRBJ1-4; TRBD1 is a possible D gene (6 bases). In DNA form, the CDR3 reads TGCGCCAGCAGCCAAGAGAAGGGGGTAGCAACTAATGAAAAACTGTTTTTT. This gives the protein CASSQEKGVATNEKLFF.